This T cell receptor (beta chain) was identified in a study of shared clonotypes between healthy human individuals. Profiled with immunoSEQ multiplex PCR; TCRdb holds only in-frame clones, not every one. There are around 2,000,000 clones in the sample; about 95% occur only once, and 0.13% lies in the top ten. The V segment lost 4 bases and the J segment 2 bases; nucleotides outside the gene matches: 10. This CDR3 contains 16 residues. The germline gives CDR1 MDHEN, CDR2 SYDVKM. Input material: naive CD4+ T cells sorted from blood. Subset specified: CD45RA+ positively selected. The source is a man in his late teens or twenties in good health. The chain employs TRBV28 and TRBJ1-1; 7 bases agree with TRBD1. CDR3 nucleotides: TGTGCCAGCAGTTCACCCGCGGGACAGCCAAACACTGAAGCTTTCTTT. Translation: CASSSPAGQPNTEAFF.